What follows are 25 T cell receptor beta chains derived from one specimen sequenced in a study of T cell repertoires and leukemia-associated antigens. Each CDR3 protein is one row after TCRdb ran MiXCR on the 5' RACE reads. This repertoire shows roughly 10,000 distinct CDR3 sequences, approximately 43% found once; its top ten account for around a quarter. Their antigen targets remain unknown. What was sequenced was CD3+ T cells sorted from blood and cultured. The receptors were gathered from a female donor in good health.

Notes on this clonotype: A junction boundary mismatches the germline segment, possibly from a read error. The rearrangement joins TRBV20-1 to TRBJ2-3; maybe TRBD2 (5 bases). The CDR3 contains 18 residues. Germline loops: CDR1 DFQATT, CDR2 SNEGSKA (reference sequence). CDR3 sequence: CSARAALPGRDRGDTQYF. The CDR3 nucleotides read TGCAGTGCTAGAGCCGCATTACCAGGCAGAGACCGGGGAGATACACAGTATTTT.

This clonotype has ten or more counts. The rearrangement links TRBV12-3 or TRBV12-4 to TRBJ1-5; no clear D. The CDR3 covers 12 residues. Deletions cut 5 bases from V and 4 bases from J, with 6 bases between. The CDR3 DNA follows: TGTGCCAGCAGTCGTATGAATCAGCCCCAGCATTTT. Amino acids: CASSRMNQPQHF.

CDR3 sequence: CASSQDRRNNAQLFPGWSDTQYF. For the CDR3, the DNA is TGCGCCAGCAGCCAAGATAGAAGGAATAATGCCCAACTCTTCCCCGGATGGTCAGATACGCAGTATTTT. V gene TRBV4-3 combines with J gene TRBJ2-3; D remains ambiguous. V dropped 0 bases and J dropped 4 bases, with 35 bases sitting between them. This CDR3 has 23 residues. Per germline, CDR1 LGHNA and CDR2 YSLEER.

The chain is built from TRBV29-1 and TRBJ2-7; 15 bases are a match to TRBD2. Trimming took 8 bases from V and 6 from J; bases not matched to a gene: 8. The CDR3 is made up of 14 amino acids. Germline V gene sequence: CDR1 SQVTM, CDR2 ANQGSEA. CDR3 protein: CSLWTSGRASEQYF. The CDR3 DNA is TGCAGCCTCTGGACTAGCGGGAGGGCCAGCGAGCAGTACTTC.

In this sample, this clonotype turned up many times. The V and J genes are TRBV18 and TRBJ2-2; a weak D match, TRBD2 (5 bases). Between the trimmed V and J ends, which lost 3 bases and 6 bases, there was a span of 11 bases. This CDR3 spans 14 amino acids. Germline V gene lookup returns CDR1 KGHSH and CDR2 LQKENI. The CDR3 nucleotides are TGTGCCAGCTCACCGAGGGCTACTGCCGGGGAGCTGTTTTTT. This sequence encodes CASSPRATAGELFF.

This clonotype is judged medium-sized (0.01 to 0.1%). The V and J genes are TRBV6-5 and TRBJ2-6; TRBD2 is a possible D gene (6 bases). V lost 0 bases to trimming and J lost 2 bases, with 17 bases between them. Germline V gives CDR1 MNHEY, CDR2 SVGAGI. CDR3 length equals 19 residues. The CDR3 is CASSYSWAGSGAGANVLTF. CDR3 bases: TGTGCCAGCAGTTACTCGTGGGCAGGGTCGGGAGCTGGGGCCAACGTCCTGACTTTC.

The genes are TRBV11-2 and TRBJ2-2; TRBD1 matches 7 bases. J gave up 6 bases and V 4 bases, and 5 bases lay outside the gene matches. This CDR3 region has 14 residues. Germline loops: CDR1 SGHAT, CDR2 FQNNGV. Written as DNA, the CDR3 is TGTGCCAGCAGCTGGGCAGGGGGTTCCGGGGAGCTGTTTTTT. This encodes CASSWAGGSGELFF. Looking up the rest from reference TRBV11-2 and TRBJ2-2 gives the full variable domain: EAGVAQSPRYKIIEKRQSVAFWCNPISGHATLYWYQQILGQGPKLLIQFQNNGVVDDSQLPKDRFSAERLKGVDSTLKIQPAKLEDSAVYLCASSWAGGSGELFFGEGSRLTVL.

This clonotype was detected a few times. Possible read error: a much larger clone is one base away. The chain carries TRBV3-1 and TRBJ1-5; no definite D call. Trimming removed 0 bases from V and 4 bases from J, with 7 bases in between. CDR3 size: 14 residues. Per germline, CDR1 LGHDT and CDR2 YNNKEL (reference sequence). In DNA form, the CDR3 reads TGTGCCAGCAGCCAAGATGGGAGTAATCAGCCCCAGCATTTT. Amino acids: CASSQDGSNQPQHF.

This chain joins TRBV20-1 and TRBJ2-3; TRBD2 agrees at 10 bases. V was clipped by 6 bases and J by 6 bases; unmatched bases: 9. The CDR3 runs 14 residues. From germline, CDR1 is DFQATT and CDR2 SNEGSKA (reference sequence). The CDR3 DNA reads as TGCAGTGCAACTCTAGCGGGAGCTCCGGATACGCAGTATTTT. Its protein is CSATLAGAPDTQYF.

This clonotype was counted only a few times. The junction differs from germline at one of its ends, possibly a read error. J is TRBJ2-5 and V is TRBV4-1; 7 nucleotides agree with TRBD2. Germline values: CDR1 MGHRA, CDR2 YSYEKL. The CDR3 loop spans 13 amino acids. In DNA, the CDR3 is TGCGCCGGCATGGGGGGGTTTAAAGAGACCCAGTGCTTC. This encodes CAGMGGFKETQCF.

By proportion, this clonotype is medium-sized. The V call is TRBV6-5, the J call TRBJ2-5; the D is unclear. The CDR3 contains 14 residues. The germline CDR1 and CDR2 sequences are MNHEY and SVGAGI. The V gene lost 6 bases and the J gene lost 1 base, with 12 bases spanning the gap. CDR3 nucleotide sequence: TGTGCCAGCAGCCCCTCCGGCGGCCAAGAGACCCAGTACTTC. Translation: CASSPSGGQETQYF.

The chain joins TRBV29-1 to TRBJ2-6; D possibly corresponds to TRBD2 (5 bases). V was pared by 6 bases and J by 8 bases, with 11 bases between. From germline, CDR1 is SQVTM and CDR2 ANQGSEA. The CDR3 runs 12 residues. The CDR3 coding sequence is TGCAGCGTGCCAACCGGGACCAACGTCCTGACTTTC. It yields the protein CSVPTGTNVLTF.

Turning to this clonotype: An end of the junction differs from the germline gene, which may be a read error. For the CDR3, the DNA is TGTGCCGGCAGTGACGGGAAGGTACTGGAGCCTGTGCAGTTCTTC. As protein: CAGSDGKVLEPVQFF. This chain links TRBV2 with TRBJ2-1; the D gene is possibly TRBD2 (5 bases). Germline V gene sequence: CDR1 SNHLY, CDR2 FYNNEI. The CDR3 extends over 15 amino acids.

The chain couples TRBV10-3 to TRBJ2-2; no reliable D call. The CDR3 extends over 11 amino acids. The germline gives CDR1 ENHRY, CDR2 SYGVKD. The V end was cut by 8 bases, the J end by 0 bases, with 1 base between. In nucleotides, the CDR3 is TGTGCCATCTCGAACACCGGGGAGCTGTTTTTT. Amino acid sequence: CAISNTGELFF.

This chain connects TRBV5-1 to TRBJ1-1; D call uncertain. The V gene's germline CDR1 is SGHRS and CDR2 YFSETQ. Deletions cut 6 bases from V and 0 bases from J, with 9 bases between. This CDR3 spans 13 amino acids. The CDR3 nucleotides are TGCGCCAGCACTAGGACGGTGAACACTGAAGCTTTCTTT. Residues: CASTRTVNTEAFF.

This clonotype was seen repeatedly, ten times or more. This chain uses TRBV1 with TRBJ2-1; the table's D gene call, TRBD2, was not cross checked with the DNA. TRBV1 has pseudogene status. CDR3 length equals 16 residues. CDR3 nucleotide sequence: TGCACCAGCAGCCAGAGGATAGCGGGACCCTACAATGAGCAGTTCTTC. As protein: CTSSQRIAGPYNEQFF.

J is TRBJ2-5 and V is TRBV25-1; 9 positions agree with TRBD2. CDR1 MGHDK and CDR2 SYGVNS come from the germline V gene. The CDR3 is 16 amino acids. Germline trimming cut 2 bases from V and 0 bases from J; bases unmatched to any gene: 4. The CDR3 coding sequence is TGTGCCAGCAGTGAACGGCGACTAGCGGACCAAGAGACCCAGTACTTC. Its protein product is CASSERRLADQETQYF.

In its sample, this clonotype is medium-sized. The chain uses TRBV5-1 and TRBJ2-1; D is ambiguous. Trimming took off 4 bases at V and 1 base at J, with 12 bases between the two ends. The CDR3 contains 15 residues. Germline CDR1 reads SGHRS; CDR2 reads YFSETQ. The CDR3 bases are TGCGCCAGCAGCCCTAGGGTGGGGTCCTACAATGAGCAGTTCTTC. This gives the protein CASSPRVGSYNEQFF.

The CDR3 DNA is TGCGGCCGCTCAGGGGGAGGCCCTAACTACGAGCAGTACTTC. It encodes CGRSGGGPNYEQYF. The rearrangement uses TRBV29-1 and TRBJ2-7; D may be TRBD1 (7 bases). Germline CDR1 SQVTM, CDR2 ANQGSEA. CDR3 length equals 14 residues.

This clonotype is medium-sized within its sample. The gene calls are TRBV20-1 and TRBJ1-2; no reliable D call. Trimming removed 3 bases from V and 1 base from J, with 15 bases in between. There are 15 residues in the CDR3. Germline lookup yields CDR1 DFQATT and CDR2 SNEGSKA (reference sequence). CDR3 sequence (DNA): TGCAGTGCTAGTCGCGGACCGACCATTAACTATGGCTACACCTTC. Encoded protein: CSASRGPTINYGYTF.

This chain uses TRBV18 with TRBJ2-2; 12 bases line up with TRBD2. The CDR3 loop spans 18 amino acids. Trimming removed 2 bases from V and 0 bases from J; junction bases left unmatched: 4. Germline V CDR1 and CDR2: KGHSH, LQKENI. CDR3 residues: CASSPGSSGRANTGELFF. The CDR3 bases are TGTGCCAGCTCACCAGGTTCTAGCGGGAGGGCGAACACCGGGGAGCTGTTTTTT.

This clonotype has ten or more counts. The chain joins TRBV28 to TRBJ1-1, with D tentatively TRBD1 (5 bases). The CDR3 contains 15 residues. Germline V gene lookup returns CDR1 MDHEN and CDR2 SYDVKM. V was cut by 2 bases and J by 5 bases, with 15 bases left in between. This CDR3 is CASSLAGVGRTEAFF. The CDR3 nucleotides are TGTGCCAGCAGTTTAGCGGGGGTGGGCCGGACTGAAGCTTTCTTT.

This chain joins TRBV20-1 and TRBJ2-5; D remains ambiguous. V dropped 4 bases and J dropped 1 base, with 7 bases sitting between them. The length of the CDR3 is 12 residues. The germline V gene has CDR1 DFQATT and CDR2 SNEGSKA (reference sequence). CDR3 sequence (DNA): TGCAGTGCTACGGATTTCCAAGAGACCCAGTACTTC. Translating it yields CSATDFQETQYF.

This clonotype was seen ten or more times. This could be a read error, since a much larger clone is one nucleotide away. The chain employs TRBV4-2 and TRBJ2-1; TRBD2 matches at 9 bases. V shed 8 bases, J shed 5 bases, and the junction held 10 bases outside the gene matches. Germline V gene lookup returns CDR1 LGHNA and CDR2 YNFKEQ. The CDR3 is 15 residues long. The DNA for the CDR3 is TGTGCCAGCGAAGGGGCGGGAGGGAGGAACAATGAGCAGTTCTTC. This encodes CASEGAGGRNNEQFF.

The rearrangement links TRBV27 to TRBJ2-7; TRBD1 might be the D (6 bases). V was cut by 6 bases and J by 2 bases, with 14 bases left in between. CDR1 is MNHEY and CDR2 is SMNVEV in the germline V gene (reference sequence). The CDR3 sequence is 14 residues long. CDR3 sequence (DNA): TGTGCCAGCAGCACCAGGACAGAGACCTACGAGCAGTACTTC. Translated: CASSTRTETYEQYF.